These 18 T cell receptor beta chains were sequenced from one sample in a study of control samples from healthy donors and cancer patients. Libraries were prepared by immunoSEQ multiplex PCR; TCRdb keeps only in-frame clonotypes and omits some of them. The sample carries 71,000 or so clones, about 90% recorded once. Sequencing used PBMCs. These receptors were taken from a man in his fifties or sixties with lung cancer.

This clone was seen a few times. The chain carries TRBV4-1 and TRBJ1-2, with 10 bases matching TRBD1. The germline V gene encodes CDR1 MGHRA and CDR2 YSYEKL. This CDR3 spans 15 amino acids. The V segment lost 5 bases and the J segment 2 bases; nucleotides outside the gene matches: 5. The CDR3 spells CASSLPTGGNYGYTF. Here the CDR3 DNA reads TGCGCCAGCAGCTTACCGACAGGGGGCAACTATGGCTACACCTTC.

The chain couples TRBV27 to TRBJ2-5, with 7 positions matching TRBD2. Germline V gene lookup returns CDR1 MNHEY and CDR2 SMNVEV (reference sequence). The J segment lost 2 bases and the V segment lost 6 bases, leaving 3 bases of the junction unmatched. CDR3 length: 13 residues. The CDR3 DNA follows: TGTGCCAGCAGGCTAGCGGTACAAGAGACCCAGTACTTC. It encodes CASRLAVQETQYF.

In the case of this clone: One end of the junction does not line up with germline, which may come from a read error. The chain combines TRBV6-5 with TRBJ2-7; TRBD2 is a possible D gene (7 bases). CDR3 length equals 14 residues. Germline lookup yields CDR1 MNHEY and CDR2 SVGAGI. In nucleotides, the CDR3 is TGTGCCAGCAGGGGGGGGCAGGACTCCAACGAGCAGTACTTC. As protein: CASRGGQDSNEQYF.

This chain uses TRBV7-9 with TRBJ1-4; possible D gene TRBD1, 6 bases. The CDR3 totals 15 residues. Germline V CDR1 and CDR2: SEHNR, FQNEAQ (reference sequence). Trimming stripped 2 bases from V and 3 bases from J, with 10 bases between. The CDR3 spells CASSLTRGANEKLFF. CDR3 in DNA: TGTGCCAGCAGCTTAACGAGGGGGGCTAATGAAAAACTGTTTTTT.

This clone was picked up a small number of times. This rearrangement joins TRBV5-4 to TRBJ2-5; 11 bases line up with TRBD2. Per germline, CDR1 SGHNT and CDR2 YYREEE (reference sequence). Trimming removed 4 bases from V and 2 bases from J; junction bases left unmatched: 4. This CDR3 spans 15 amino acids. The CDR3 nucleotides are TGTGCCAGCAGCATAAGACTAGCGGGGCAAGAGACCCAGTACTTC. Protein product: CASSIRLAGQETQYF.

The J gene is TRBJ1-2, the V gene TRBV6-5, with 7 bases aligning to TRBD1. The CDR3 length is 15 residues. Losses at the gene ends were 6 bases for V and 0 bases for J; bases not matched to a gene: 7. Germline V gene sequence: CDR1 MNHEY, CDR2 SVGAGI. CDR3 bases: TGTGCCAGCAGGCCAGGGGGGGGAGCTAACTATGGCTACACCTTC. It encodes CASRPGGGANYGYTF.

This chain uses TRBV9 with TRBJ2-1, with 11 positions matching TRBD2. Germline lookup yields CDR1 SGDLS and CDR2 YYNGEE. Germline trimming cut 2 bases from V and 4 bases from J; bases unmatched to any gene: 5. The CDR3 length is 16 residues. CDR3 DNA sequence: TGTGCCAGCAGCGTCTCCGGGACTAGCGGATACAATGAGCAGTTCTTC. Protein sequence: CASSVSGTSGYNEQFF.

V usage is TRBV29-1 and J usage is TRBJ1-4, with no clear D. This CDR3 comprises 14 residues. Per germline, CDR1 SQVTM and CDR2 ANQGSEA. Trimming stripped 2 bases from V and 6 bases from J, with 13 bases between. The CDR3 loop reads CSVERVGRDEKLFF. CDR3 coding DNA: TGCAGCGTTGAAAGGGTTGGGAGAGATGAAAAACTGTTTTTT.

This clone was observed a handful of times. The rearrangement joins TRBV2 to TRBJ2-5; D may be TRBD2 (5 bases). The CDR3 covers 14 residues. CDR1 is SNHLY, CDR2 FYNNEI, per germline. Trimming removed 8 bases at V and 1 base at J, with 14 bases between. DNA for the CDR3: TGTGCCAGCTGGGAGAGGCAGCGCCAAGAGACCCAGTACTTC. It is translated as CASWERQRQETQYF.

This clone was picked up a small number of times. CDR3 region: CASSRWGTGGVGNTIYF. The DNA for the CDR3 is TGTGCCAGCAGTCGCTGGGGGACAGGGGGCGTTGGAAACACCATATATTTT. V is TRBV6-6 and J is TRBJ1-3, with 12 bases lining up with TRBD1. In germline, CDR1 is MNHNY, CDR2 SVGAGI (reference sequence). The CDR3 totals 17 residues. J was trimmed by 3 bases and V by 5 bases; bases with no gene match: 8.

The CDR3 bases are TGTGCCAGCAGTTTGGGGGGACAGGGCAGCGTAGGCTACACCTTC. Protein: CASSLGGQGSVGYTF. The V call is TRBV6-5, the J call TRBJ1-2; 9 nucleotides line up with TRBD1. Germline trimming cut 4 bases from V and 8 bases from J; bases unmatched to any gene: 11. The germline V gene has CDR1 MNHEY and CDR2 SVGAGI. The length of the CDR3 is 15 residues.

This clone has just one count. The chain employs TRBV6-5 and TRBJ1-6, with D unclear. The V gene's germline CDR1 is MNHEY and CDR2 SVGAGI. The CDR3 length is 14 residues. Trimming removed 2 bases at V and 8 bases at J, with 10 bases between. The CDR3 DNA is TGTGCCAGCAGTTACGGGGTTCTAGATTCACCCCTCCACTTT. This encodes CASSYGVLDSPLHF.

About this clone: Distinct nucleotide sequences in the sample also encode this CDR3. The chain joins TRBV29-1 to TRBJ1-1, with 7 nucleotides matching TRBD1. CDR3 length: 12 amino acids. From germline, CDR1 is SQVTM and CDR2 ANQGSEA. V was clipped by 6 bases and J by 1 base; unmatched bases: 2. The CDR3 nucleotides are TGCAGCGTGCGGACAGGGAACACTGAAGCTTTCTTT. Protein: CSVRTGNTEAFF.

This chain links TRBV7-9 with TRBJ2-1, with D perhaps TRBD1 or TRBD2 (5 bases each). V was trimmed by 5 bases and J by 9 bases, leaving 17 bases between them. There are 14 residues in the CDR3. From germline, CDR1 is SEHNR and CDR2 FQNEAQ (reference sequence). CDR3 residues: CASSRTPSGGEQFF. CDR3 DNA: TGTGCCAGCAGCCGGACCCCTTCTGGGGGTGAGCAGTTCTTC.

V and J are TRBV5-1 and TRBJ2-1, with D perhaps TRBD1 (7 bases). V lost 0 bases, J lost 9 bases, and 19 bases lay in between. Per the germline V gene, CDR1 is SGHRS and CDR2 is YFSETQ. The CDR3 sequence is 16 residues long. CDR3 nucleotides: TGCGCCAGCAGCTTGGCCGGGGGACAGTCAATTATTGAGCAGTTCTTC. Translation: CASSLAGGQSIIEQFF.

CDR3 protein: CATSDLYPGPQYF. The DNA for the CDR3 is TGTGCCACCAGTGATTTATACCCCGGGCCCCAGTACTTC. This chain uses TRBV24-1 with TRBJ2-5; the D is unclear. Germline-derived CDR1 and CDR2 are KGHDR and SFDVKD. V shed 1 base and J shed 9 bases, with 11 bases lying between them. The CDR3 extends over 13 amino acids.

The rearrangement links TRBV7-2 to TRBJ2-2; TRBD1 agrees at 8 bases. From germline, CDR1 is SGHTA and CDR2 FQGNSA. The V gene end was trimmed by 4 bases and the J gene end by 4 bases; junction bases not matched to a gene: 17. The CDR3 covers 19 residues. CDR3 protein: CASSSTPDRVSLATGELFF. The CDR3 nucleotides read TGTGCCAGCAGCTCAACTCCGGACAGGGTTTCATTGGCCACCGGGGAGCTGTTTTTT.

The V and J genes are TRBV7-9 and TRBJ1-2; no clear D gene. V lost 2 bases, J lost 2 bases, and 12 bases lay in between. Germline V gene data show CDR1 as SEHNR and CDR2 as FQNEAQ (reference sequence). The CDR3 has 15 residues. The CDR3 reads CASSLRGWQNYGYTF. The CDR3 nucleotides read TGTGCCAGCAGCTTAAGAGGGTGGCAGAACTATGGCTACACCTTC.